Listed below are T cell receptor beta chains from one sample, sequenced in a study of T-cell reconstitution after alpha-beta-depleted transplantation in children. TCRdb used MiXCR to reprocess the PCR reads, holding one entry per CDR3 protein. Of a few hundred thousand distinct CDR3 sequences in the sample, under 15% are singletons; the top ten hold roughly 2.3%. This specimen was PBMCs, mostly from graft donor cells, taken 360 days after TCRalphabeta/CD19-depleted stem cell transplant. These receptors were taken from a male patient younger than 18 who had a stem cell transplant for acute myeloid leukemia, so the T cells may come from the graft donor. The CDR3 runs from the conserved cysteine through the conserved F or W. The order of the fields is V gene, clone size, CDR3 length, J gene, D gene, CDR3 DNA, CDR3 protein. The D gene is left open where the match is weak. Clone size is not always given. Where it is, it says once, few, many or a class for expanded clones.

v_call: TRBV28; clone_size: -; cdr3_length: 13; j_call: TRBJ1-5; d_call: TRBD1; cdr3_nt: TGTGCCAGCAGTCCACCACCAGGGGGGCCCCAGCATTTT; cdr3_aa: CASSPPPGGPQHF
v_call: TRBV4-2; clone_size: many; cdr3_length: 12; j_call: TRBJ2-3; d_call: -; cdr3_nt: TGTGCCAGCAGCCAAGTGTCAAATACGCAGTATTTT; cdr3_aa: CASSQVSNTQYF
v_call: TRBV7-2; clone_size: many; cdr3_length: 14; j_call: TRBJ2-7; d_call: -; cdr3_nt: TGTGCCAGCAGTTTATTGGGGGGCTCCTACGAGCAGTACTTC; cdr3_aa: CASSLLGGSYEQYF
v_call: TRBV5-1; clone_size: medium-sized; cdr3_length: 15; j_call: TRBJ2-2; d_call: -; cdr3_nt: TGCGCCAGCAGCTTGGTAGCAGGGGACACCGGGGAGCTGTTTTTT; cdr3_aa: CASSLVAGDTGELFF
v_call: TRBV28; clone_size: many; cdr3_length: 13; j_call: TRBJ1-2; d_call: -; cdr3_nt: TGTGCCAGCAGTTTCCAGGAGGGCTATGGCTACACCTTC; cdr3_aa: CASSFQEGYGYTF
v_call: TRBV7-9; clone_size: many; cdr3_length: 13; j_call: TRBJ1-2; d_call: TRBD1; cdr3_nt: TGTGCCAGCAGCTCTAAAGACAGGGATGGCTACACCTTC; cdr3_aa: CASSSKDRDGYTF
v_call: TRBV3-1; clone_size: -; cdr3_length: 16; j_call: TRBJ2-7; d_call: TRBD1; cdr3_nt: TGTGCCAGCAGCCAAGAGTTTCGGACAGGTTCCTACGAGCAGTACTTC; cdr3_aa: CASSQEFRTGSYEQYF
v_call: TRBV12-3/TRBV12-4; clone_size: many; cdr3_length: 15; j_call: TRBJ2-7; d_call: TRBD2; cdr3_nt: TGTGCCAGCAGTCCCCCTAGCGGGAGGCACTACGAGCAGTACTTC; cdr3_aa: CASSPPSGRHYEQYF
v_call: TRBV7-8; clone_size: -; cdr3_length: 15; j_call: TRBJ2-3; d_call: TRBD2; cdr3_nt: TGTGCCAGCAGCTTAGAAGGGACTAGCAGAGATACGCAGTATTTT; cdr3_aa: CASSLEGTSRDTQYF
v_call: TRBV6-2/TRBV6-3; clone_size: few; cdr3_length: 14; j_call: TRBJ2-4; d_call: -; cdr3_nt: TGTGCCAGCAGTTACCTGGGGGCAAAAAACATTCAGTACTTC; cdr3_aa: CASSYLGAKNIQYF
v_call: TRBV9; clone_size: -; cdr3_length: 18; j_call: TRBJ2-3; d_call: TRBD2; cdr3_nt: TGTGCCAGCAGCGTAGGAGGCGGGCTAGCGGGAGGACTAGATACGCAGTATTTT; cdr3_aa: CASSVGGGLAGGLDTQYF
v_call: TRBV28; clone_size: -; cdr3_length: 15; j_call: TRBJ2-1; d_call: TRBD2; cdr3_nt: TGTGCCAGTAGGGAGGCGGGAGGAGGGTTCAATGAGCAGTTCTTC; cdr3_aa: CASREAGGGFNEQFF
v_call: TRBV5-5; clone_size: -; cdr3_length: 14; j_call: TRBJ2-5; d_call: -; cdr3_nt: TGTGCCAGCAGCTTACAGAGGTGGAAAGAGACCCAGTACTTC; cdr3_aa: CASSLQRWKETQYF
v_call: TRBV27; clone_size: many; cdr3_length: 14; j_call: TRBJ2-7; d_call: -; cdr3_nt: TGTGCCAGCAGCCGCGAGGGCCCTCCCCGGGAGCAGTACTTC; cdr3_aa: CASSREGPPREQYF
v_call: TRBV4-2; clone_size: -; cdr3_length: 18; j_call: TRBJ1-4; d_call: TRBD1; cdr3_nt: TGTGCCAGCAGCCTAGGACAGGAGAGCGTGGCGACTAATGAAAAACTGTTTTTT; cdr3_aa: CASSLGQESVATNEKLFF
v_call: TRBV20-1; clone_size: few; cdr3_length: 11; j_call: TRBJ2-1; d_call: TRBD2; cdr3_nt: TGCAGTGCCGGACTAGGCAATGAGCAGTTCTTC; cdr3_aa: CSAGLGNEQFF
v_call: TRBV6-5; clone_size: few; cdr3_length: 16; j_call: TRBJ1-2; d_call: -; cdr3_nt: TGTGCCAGCAGTTACGTTTCATCGGGGGCTAACTATGGCTACACCTTC; cdr3_aa: CASSYVSSGANYGYTF
v_call: TRBV5-1; clone_size: many; cdr3_length: 15; j_call: TRBJ2-3; d_call: TRBD1; cdr3_nt: TGCGCCAGCAGCTTGGACAGGGGGCGCACAGATACGCAGTATTTT; cdr3_aa: CASSLDRGRTDTQYF
v_call: TRBV10-3; clone_size: few; cdr3_length: 15; j_call: TRBJ2-7; d_call: TRBD2; cdr3_nt: TGTGCCATCAGTGGGGGCGCGGGAGTACGCTACGAGCAGTACTTC; cdr3_aa: CAISGGAGVRYEQYF
v_call: TRBV10-3; clone_size: -; cdr3_length: 14; j_call: TRBJ1-4; d_call: TRBD1; cdr3_nt: TGTGCCATCAGCCGGACAGGAAGTAATGAAAAACTGTTTTTT; cdr3_aa: CAISRTGSNEKLFF
v_call: TRBV20-1; clone_size: -; cdr3_length: 18; j_call: TRBJ2-1; d_call: TRBD2; cdr3_nt: TGCAGTGCTAGAGATCTCGAGACTAGCGGGGCCCGATTCCGTGAGCAGTTCTTC; cdr3_aa: CSARDLETSGARFREQFF
v_call: TRBV20-1; clone_size: -; cdr3_length: 15; j_call: TRBJ2-2; d_call: -; cdr3_nt: TGCAGTGCTAGCCCGGGAACCCCTAAGGCCGGGGAGCTGTTTTTT; cdr3_aa: CSASPGTPKAGELFF
v_call: TRBV12-3/TRBV12-4; clone_size: -; cdr3_length: 16; j_call: TRBJ2-7; d_call: -; cdr3_nt: TGTGCCAGCAGTTCGACCCCGTCCCGGCAGGGGTACGAGCAGTACTTC; cdr3_aa: CASSSTPSRQGYEQYF
v_call: TRBV4-3; clone_size: many; cdr3_length: 19; j_call: TRBJ2-1; d_call: TRBD2; cdr3_nt: TGCGCCAGCAGCCTCGGACCAGCGGGAGGGACTGTCTCCTACAATGAGCAGTTCTTC; cdr3_aa: CASSLGPAGGTVSYNEQFF
v_call: TRBV20-1; clone_size: few; cdr3_length: 14; j_call: TRBJ2-7; d_call: TRBD2; cdr3_nt: TGCAGTGCCGCCGGGACTAGCGGTCCCTACGAGCAGTACTTC; cdr3_aa: CSAAGTSGPYEQYF
v_call: TRBV6-6; clone_size: -; cdr3_length: 13; j_call: TRBJ2-3; d_call: -; cdr3_nt: TGTGCCAGCAGCCCGAGGTACACAGATACGCAGTATTTT; cdr3_aa: CASSPRYTDTQYF
v_call: TRBV7-9; clone_size: few; cdr3_length: 15; j_call: TRBJ2-2; d_call: -; cdr3_nt: TGTGCCAGCAGCCTTACAGGGAGGGGAGCCGGGGAGCTGTTTTTT; cdr3_aa: CASSLTGRGAGELFF
v_call: TRBV20-1; clone_size: -; cdr3_length: 15; j_call: TRBJ2-1; d_call: TRBD1; cdr3_nt: TGCAGTGCCTCACCGCCCCGACAGGGGCACAATGAGCAGTTCTTC; cdr3_aa: CSASPPRQGHNEQFF
v_call: TRBV9; clone_size: few; cdr3_length: 15; j_call: TRBJ2-2; d_call: TRBD1; cdr3_nt: TGTGCCAGCAGCGTACAACAGGGGAACCCCGGGGAGCTGTTTTTT; cdr3_aa: CASSVQQGNPGELFF
v_call: TRBV4-3; clone_size: few; cdr3_length: 15; j_call: TRBJ2-1; d_call: TRBD2; cdr3_nt: TGCGCCAGCAGCCAAACTAGCGCCACCTACAATGAGCAGTTCTTC; cdr3_aa: CASSQTSATYNEQFF
v_call: TRBV29-1; clone_size: many; cdr3_length: 15; j_call: TRBJ2-2; d_call: TRBD2; cdr3_nt: TGCAGCGTCCCAAGGGAGGGAATGGACACCGGGGAGCTGTTTTTT; cdr3_aa: CSVPREGMDTGELFF